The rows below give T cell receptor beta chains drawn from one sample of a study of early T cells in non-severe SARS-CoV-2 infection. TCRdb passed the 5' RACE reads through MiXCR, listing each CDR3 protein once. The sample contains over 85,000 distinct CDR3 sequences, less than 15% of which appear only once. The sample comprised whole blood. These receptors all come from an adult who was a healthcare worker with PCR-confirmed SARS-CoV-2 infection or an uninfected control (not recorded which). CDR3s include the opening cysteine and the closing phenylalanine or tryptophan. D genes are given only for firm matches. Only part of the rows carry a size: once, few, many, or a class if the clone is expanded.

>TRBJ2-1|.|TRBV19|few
TGTGCCAGTAGCAGGGGACCTCGCCAGGATGAGCAGTTCTTC
CASSRGPRQDEQFF
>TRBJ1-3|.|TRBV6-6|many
TGTGCCAGCAGTTACATCGGCAGGGGAAACACCATATATTTT
CASSYIGRGNTIYF
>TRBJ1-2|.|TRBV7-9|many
TGTGCCAGCAGCATCGCAGGTACCACTAACTATGGCTACACCTTC
CASSIAGTTNYGYTF
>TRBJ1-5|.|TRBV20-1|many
TGCAGTGCCCAAACCTGTGAGGGGCCTTGCAATCAGCCCCAGCATTTT
CSAQTCEGPCNQPQHF
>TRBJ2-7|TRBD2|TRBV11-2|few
TGTGCCAGCAGATCCGGACTAGCGGGGACCTACGAGCAGTACTTC
CASRSGLAGTYEQYF
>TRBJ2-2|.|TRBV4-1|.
TGCGCCAGCAGGGGGGGTCGGACCGGGGAGCTGTTTTTT
CASRGGRTGELFF
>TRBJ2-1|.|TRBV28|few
TGTGCCAGCAGTTTGGTGCGGGAGCAGTTCTTC
CASSLVREQFF
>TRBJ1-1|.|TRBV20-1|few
TGCAGTGCTAGAGATCTACGGGGGAGGGGAAACACTGAAGCTTTCTTT
CSARDLRGRGNTEAFF
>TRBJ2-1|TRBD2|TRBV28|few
TGTGCCAGCAGTGGAGCGGGAGAGGGTGAGCAGTTCTTC
CASSGAGEGEQFF
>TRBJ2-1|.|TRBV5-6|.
TGTGCCAGCAGCTTGGAAGGGCGCTGGACCTCCTACAATGAGCAGTTCTTC
CASSLEGRWTSYNEQFF
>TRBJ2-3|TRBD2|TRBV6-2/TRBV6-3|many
TGTGCCAGCAGCCCCCGAGCGGCGGGAGGCCACGTATCACTTAATACGCAGTATTTT
CASSPRAAGGHVSLNTQYF
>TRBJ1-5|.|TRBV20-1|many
TGCAGTGCTCGCCCATCACTGGGGCCCCAGCATTTT
CSARPSLGPQHF
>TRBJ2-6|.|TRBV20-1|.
TGCAGTGCTAAAGTCGCTGGGGCCAACGTCCTGACTTTC
CSAKVAGANVLTF
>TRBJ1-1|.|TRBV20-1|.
TGCAGTGCTAGAGGGGCGGCAAACACTGAAGCTTTCTTT
CSARGAANTEAFF
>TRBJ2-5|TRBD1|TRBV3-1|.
TGTGCCAGCAGCCAAGCTCAGGGGGCCGCGACCCAGTACTTC
CASSQAQGAATQYF
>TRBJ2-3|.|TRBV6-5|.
TGTGCCAGCCACATAGCGGGACAGGGAGATACGCAGTATTTT
CASHIAGQGDTQYF
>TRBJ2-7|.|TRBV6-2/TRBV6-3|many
TGTGCCAGCAGTTCCTCAGGGGTAAGGAGGTACTTC
CASSSSGVRRYF
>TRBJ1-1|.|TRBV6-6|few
TGTGCCAGCAGTCCGAACAGGGTGAAGAACACTGAAGCTTTCTTT
CASSPNRVKNTEAFF
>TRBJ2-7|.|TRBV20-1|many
TGCAGTGCGAACCGGGACGGAACCGTCGAGCAGTACTTC
CSANRDGTVEQYF
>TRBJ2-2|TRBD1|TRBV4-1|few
TGCGCCAGCAGCCAAGGGGTGACAGGGAGACGAGCCGGGGAGCTGTTTTTT
CASSQGVTGRRAGELFF
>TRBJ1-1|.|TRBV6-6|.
TGTGCCAGCAGGAGAATACGGGGTTCGGGGGGCACTGAAGCTTTCTTT
CASRRIRGSGGTEAFF
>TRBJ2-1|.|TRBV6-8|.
TGTGCCAGGGGGGACGGGAATGAGCAGTTCTTC
CARGDGNEQFF
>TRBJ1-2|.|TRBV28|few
TGTGCCAGCAGTTTCAGGGACTACTATGGCTACACCTTC
CASSFRDYYGYTF
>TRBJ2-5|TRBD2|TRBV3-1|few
TGTGCCAGCAGCCAAGTAGCGGGAGAGGGCCAAGAGACCCAGTACTTC
CASSQVAGEGQETQYF
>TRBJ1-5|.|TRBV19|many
TGTGCCAGTAACGCTTTCGCTTCCTCGAATCAGCCCCAGCATTTT
CASNAFASSNQPQHF
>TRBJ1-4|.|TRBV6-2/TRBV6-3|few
TGTGCCAGCAGTCCGTTCGACAGGAGAAAAGAAAAACTGTTTTTT
CASSPFDRRKEKLFF
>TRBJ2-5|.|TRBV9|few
TGTGCTCGCAGCGAGTCGGGCGGCGAGACCCAGTACTTC
CARSESGGETQYF
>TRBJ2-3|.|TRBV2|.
TGTGCCAGCAACAGGGAAAGGATAGATACGCAGTATTTT
CASNRERIDTQYF
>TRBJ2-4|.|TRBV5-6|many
TGTGCCAGCACCCTTGGAAGACGGAGTCAGGGCATTCAGTACTTC
CASTLGRRSQGIQYF
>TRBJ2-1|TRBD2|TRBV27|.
TGTGCCAGCAGTTTAGAAGCGGGGGTTAGCTCCTACAATGAGCAGTTCTTC
CASSLEAGVSSYNEQFF
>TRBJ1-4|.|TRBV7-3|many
TGTGCCAGCAGCTTGAGGTTCAAGGCAACTAATGAAAAACTGTTTTTT
CASSLRFKATNEKLFF
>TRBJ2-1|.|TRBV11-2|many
TGTGCCAGCAGCTTAGGTCTAGCCTACAATGAGCAGTTCTTC
CASSLGLAYNEQFF
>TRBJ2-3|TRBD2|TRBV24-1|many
TGTGCCACCAGTGATGGGGCTACTAGCGGGATGGATACGCAGTATTTT
CATSDGATSGMDTQYF
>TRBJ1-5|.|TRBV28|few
TGTGCCAGCAGTTTAGGGGGCAGGCTTAGCAATCAGCCCCAGCATTTT
CASSLGGRLSNQPQHF
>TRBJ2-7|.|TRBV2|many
TGTGCCAGCAGAGGGGATAGCTCCTACGAGCAGTACTTC
CASRGDSSYEQYF
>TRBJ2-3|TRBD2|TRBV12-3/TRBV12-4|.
TGTGCCAGCAGTCGAGCGGGAATCTGGGCAGATACGCAGTATTTT
CASSRAGIWADTQYF
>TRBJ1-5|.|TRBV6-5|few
TGTGCCAGCAGTGACCGACGGAATCAGCCCCAGCATTTT
CASSDRRNQPQHF
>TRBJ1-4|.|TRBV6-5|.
TGTGCCAGCAGTTACTCTCATGGGGCTGAAAAACTGTTTTTT
CASSYSHGAEKLFF
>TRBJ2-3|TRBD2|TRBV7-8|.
TGTGCCAGCAGCTTAGTAGGCAGCGGGGAGGGGTATACGCAGTATTTT
CASSLVGSGEGYTQYF
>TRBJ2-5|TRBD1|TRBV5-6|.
TGTGCCAGCAGCTTAATTATGGGACAGCTCCAAGAGACCCAGTACTTC
CASSLIMGQLQETQYF
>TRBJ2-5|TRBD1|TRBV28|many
TGTGCCAGCAGACCGACAGGGGGCTCAGAGACCCAGTACTTC
CASRPTGGSETQYF
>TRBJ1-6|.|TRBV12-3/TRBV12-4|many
TGTGCCAGCAGCCAGTCTAGTCATTCACCCCTCCACTTT
CASSQSSHSPLHF
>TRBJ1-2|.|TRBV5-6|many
TGTGCCAGCAGCCGTAATAATTATGGCTACACCTTC
CASSRNNYGYTF
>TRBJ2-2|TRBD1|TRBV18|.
TGTGCCAGCTCACCCCTAGACAGGGGGCCTTCCACCGGGGAGCTGTTTTTT
CASSPLDRGPSTGELFF
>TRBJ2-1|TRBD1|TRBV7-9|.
TGTGCCAGCAGCCCCGGGCAGGGGGCGTTTAATGAGCAGTTCTTC
CASSPGQGAFNEQFF